The clone carrying this TCR beta chain was observed once. The data originate from a study of blood T cell repertoires in COVID-19. For the study at large: Material from acute and convalescent COVID-19 was sourced from the United States, Italy and Spain.

Per the authors' pipeline: Amplification with reference gene primers provided the estimates of nucleated cell counts. Assay used: immunoSEQ multiplex PCR; TCRdb lists only in-frame clones, some missing. The V and J calls and clone size come from that table; D and trimming were worked out from the DNA. Found here are more than 110,000 clones, 86% of them singletons; the top ten hold around 4.5%. CDR1 is MNHEY, CDR2 SMNVEV, per germline (reference sequence). CDR3 length: 14 residues. V dropped 6 bases and J dropped 9; count of bases not matched to a gene: 6. The V gene is TRBV27, the J gene TRBJ1-6; TRBD1 agrees at 9 bases. Sequences were obtained from PBMCs or T cells enriched from blood (not recorded which). The receptor was derived from a man between 45 and 60 years old who had recovered from COVID-19. CDR3 sequence (DNA): TGTGCCAGCAGGAGGACAGGGGCAAGTTCACCCCTCCACTTT. Translation gives CASRRTGASSPLHF.